The 23 T cell receptor beta chains below were found in one sample sequenced in a study of blood T cell repertoires in COVID-19. Here immunoSEQ multiplex PCR was the method, and the copy in TCRdb shows in-frame clones only, minus some. The table includes approximately 120,000 clones, about four fifths detected once. Input material: peripheral blood. The receptors originated from an elderly man with acute or convalescent COVID-19.

The table lists this clone with a count of one. The chain has TRBV5-5 and TRBJ1-4, with a tentative D call TRBD1 (5 bases). Germline V gives CDR1 SGHKS, CDR2 YYEKEE (reference sequence). Trimming cost V 3 bases and J 13 bases, with 16 bases left between them. This CDR3 has 13 residues. CDR3 amino acids: CASSWGPGTLLFF. The CDR3 nucleotides are TGTGCCAGCAGCTGGGGACCAGGGACTTTACTGTTTTTT.

The V gene is TRBV9, the J gene TRBJ2-3, with unresolved D. This CDR3 spans 15 amino acids. Trimming stripped 1 base from V and 5 bases from J, with 14 bases between. CDR1 and CDR2 (germline): SGDLS, YYNGEE. CDR3 in amino acids: CASSVLPGYEDTQYF. DNA of the CDR3: TGTGCCAGCAGCGTACTCCCCGGTTATGAAGATACGCAGTATTTT.

The V gene is TRBV4-2, the J gene TRBJ1-6; 8 positions match TRBD1. This CDR3 region has 15 residues. With V trimmed by 1 base and J by 6 bases, 2 bases remained unmatched. CDR1 and CDR2 (germline): LGHNA, YNFKEQ. Here the CDR3 reads CASSQGDRPNSPLHF. The DNA of the CDR3 is TGTGCCAGCAGCCAAGGGGACAGGCCTAATTCACCCCTCCACTTT.

V and J are TRBV5-8 and TRBJ2-1, with 10 bases matching TRBD1. Per the germline V gene, CDR1 is SGHTS and CDR2 is YDEGEE. V lost 4 bases and J lost 8; bases outside the gene matches: 3. CDR3 length equals 13 residues. CDR3 in amino acids: CASSLTGGYEQFF. The CDR3 nucleotides read TGTGCCAGCAGCCTGACAGGGGGCTATGAGCAGTTCTTC.

The rearrangement uses TRBV4-1 and TRBJ2-7; 11 bases are a match to TRBD2. CDR1 and CDR2 (germline): MGHRA, YSYEKL. The CDR3 is 15 amino acids. The V segment lost 4 bases and the J segment 0 bases; nucleotides outside the gene matches: 2. CDR3 coding DNA: TGCGCCAGCAGCCGACTAGCGGGGCCCTCCTACGAGCAGTACTTC. Its protein is CASSRLAGPSYEQYF.

The chain uses TRBV18 and TRBJ2-2; 8 bases align to TRBD1. The CDR3 consists of 16 residues. Looked up from germline, CDR1 is KGHSH and CDR2 is LQKENI. Germline trimming cut 3 bases from V and 4 bases from J; bases unmatched to any gene: 7. The DNA of the CDR3 is TGTGCCAGCTCACCCGGACAGGGCCCCCTCACCGGGGAGCTGTTTTTT. Translating it yields CASSPGQGPLTGELFF.

This clone occurred a few times. The rearrangement joins TRBV27 to TRBJ2-1; 9 bases map to TRBD1. The CDR3 has 13 residues. J was trimmed by 8 bases and V by 10 bases; bases with no gene match: 9. Germline V gene lookup returns CDR1 MNHEY and CDR2 SMNVEV (reference sequence). CDR3 residues: CATWDRVLYEQFF. The CDR3 bases are TGTGCCACCTGGGACAGGGTTTTGTATGAGCAGTTCTTC.

The J gene is TRBJ1-1, the V gene TRBV3-1 (or the pseudogene TRBV3-2); D gene ambiguous. With 1 base removed from V and 0 bases from J, the gap between germline ends came to 6 bases. The CDR3 totals 14 residues. CDR1 and CDR2 from the germline V gene are LGHDT and YNNKEL (reference sequence). The CDR3 nucleotides read TGTGCCAGCAGCCAAGGTCGTATGAACACTGAAGCTTTCTTT. Translation: CASSQGRMNTEAFF.

The CDR3 reads CASSYGLAAYNEQFF. The CDR3 DNA reads as TGTGCCAGCAGCTATGGACTAGCGGCATACAATGAGCAGTTCTTC. The chain joins TRBV3-1 (or the pseudogene TRBV3-2) to TRBJ2-1; 10 nucleotides align to TRBD2. Germline CDR1 LGHDT, CDR2 YNNKEL (reference sequence). J was trimmed by 4 bases and V by 5 bases; bases with no gene match: 5. The CDR3 extends over 15 amino acids.

V is TRBV19 and J is TRBJ2-5, with D maybe TRBD1 (5 bases). From germline, CDR1 is LNHDA and CDR2 SQIVND (reference sequence). Trimming left V 6 bases short and J 1 base short, with 12 bases between. CDR3 size: 14 residues. CDR3 DNA sequence: TGTGCCAGTAGACCAGGGCCCATCCAAGAGACCCAGTACTTC. This encodes CASRPGPIQETQYF.

As regards this clone: This same CDR3 is encoded by further DNA sequences in the sample. V usage is TRBV7-3 and J usage is TRBJ2-5; tentative D call: TRBD2 (5 bases). Trimming pared 3 bases from V and 2 bases from J, leaving 7 bases between. Germline V gene lookup returns CDR1 SGHTA and CDR2 FQGTGA. CDR3 size: 13 residues. The CDR3 here is CASSFGGQETQYF. The DNA of the CDR3 is TGTGCCAGCAGCTTTGGCGGGCAAGAGACCCAGTACTTC.

This clone appeared a single time. The same CDR3 also results from other DNA sequences found in this sample. This chain joins TRBV5-1 and TRBJ1-4, with no clear D. CDR3 length equals 15 residues. Germline CDR1 and CDR2: SGHRS and YFSETQ. Trimming pared 0 bases from V and 0 bases from J, leaving 6 bases between. CDR3 sequence (DNA): TGCGCCAGCAGCTTGGCCGGAGCAACTAATGAAAAACTGTTTTTT. It codes for CASSLAGATNEKLFF. Based on the CDR3 plus reference TRBV5-1 and TRBJ1-4, the full variable domain is KAGVTQTPRYLIKTRGQQVTLSCSPISGHRSVSWYQQTPGQGLQFLFEYFSETQRNKGNFPGRFSGRQFSNSRSEMNVSTLELGDSALYLCASSLAGATNEKLFFGSGTQLSVL.

This clone occurred once. The chain has TRBV7-3 and TRBJ1-1; D is ambiguous. V shed 2 bases and J shed 1 base, with 8 bases lying between them. This CDR3 contains 14 residues. The germline V gene encodes CDR1 SGHTA and CDR2 FQGTGA. The CDR3 is CASSLEAENTEAFF. The CDR3 DNA sequence: TGTGCCAGCAGCTTAGAGGCGGAGAACACTGAAGCTTTCTTT.

The chain recombines TRBV6-2 or TRBV6-3 with TRBJ2-7, with 7 bases that match TRBD1. The V gene end was trimmed by 2 bases and the J gene end by 4 bases; junction bases not matched to a gene: 14. Germline CDR1 is MNHEY and CDR2 is SVGEGT. The CDR3 extends over 17 amino acids. The CDR3 sequence: CASSYTDSGGSRYEQYF. The CDR3, as DNA: TGTGCCAGCAGTTACACCGACTCAGGGGGATCCCGATACGAGCAGTACTTC.

The V call is TRBV3-1 (or the pseudogene TRBV3-2), the J call TRBJ1-4; no firm D call. The CDR3 spans 13 residues. Germline V lookup: CDR1 LGHDT, CDR2 YNNKEL (reference sequence). Between the trimmed V and J ends, which lost 3 bases and 8 bases, there was a span of 10 bases. This CDR3 reads CASSHSIGEKLFF. The CDR3 coding sequence is TGTGCCAGCAGCCACTCGATCGGGGAAAAACTGTTTTTT.

Comments on this clone: Other DNA sequences in this sample translate to the same CDR3. This chain joins TRBV29-1 and TRBJ2-3; no firm D call. This CDR3 is built from 13 residues. With 2 bases removed from V and 0 bases from J, the gap between germline ends came to 6 bases. Germline lookup yields CDR1 SQVTM and CDR2 ANQGSEA. The CDR3, as DNA: TGCAGCGTTGAAACCGGTAGCACAGATACGCAGTATTTT. Its translation: CSVETGSTDTQYF.

The rearrangement links TRBV3-1 (or the pseudogene TRBV3-2) to TRBJ2-1; a weak D match, TRBD1 (6 bases). Per germline, CDR1 LGHDT and CDR2 YNNKEL (reference sequence). The CDR3 sequence is 15 residues long. Trimming stripped 0 bases from V and 10 bases from J, with 16 bases between. CDR3 DNA: TGTGCCAGCAGCCAAGAGCTACAGGGCCAAACCGAGCAGTTCTTC. It translates to CASSQELQGQTEQFF.

The rearrangement uses TRBV5-1 and TRBJ2-1, with 8 bases matching TRBD2. Unmatched junction bases numbered 16, after V lost 2 bases and J lost 15 bases. Germline V lookup: CDR1 SGHRS, CDR2 YFSETQ. This CDR3 is built from 15 residues. The CDR3 DNA reads as TGCGCCAGCAGCTTATCCCAGGGGACCGGGACTAGTCCGTTCTTC. This translates into CASSLSQGTGTSPFF.

CDR3 sequence (DNA): TGTGCCAGCAGCCCTCAGCGGGGGGGGAGGAATACGCAGTATTTT. This codes for CASSPQRGGRNTQYF. The chain has TRBV7-3 and TRBJ2-3; 10 bases map to TRBD2. This CDR3 spans 15 amino acids. Trimming removed 5 bases from V and 7 bases from J; junction bases left unmatched: 9. CDR1 and CDR2 (germline): SGHTA, FQGTGA.

The chain uses TRBV7-3 and TRBJ2-2; the match to TRBD1 covers 7 bases. The trim removed 4 bases at V and 7 bases at J, leaving 12 bases unmatched. There are 16 residues in the CDR3. The germline V gene encodes CDR1 SGHTA and CDR2 FQGTGA. This CDR3 is CASSSKPGQRNGELFF. The CDR3 nucleotides are TGTGCCAGCAGCTCCAAGCCGGGACAGCGCAACGGGGAGCTGTTTTTT.

This clone was detected only once. V and J are TRBV3-1 (or the pseudogene TRBV3-2) and TRBJ1-4, with TRBD1 as a possible D gene (6 bases). Germline assignment: CDR1 LGHDT and CDR2 YNNKEL (reference sequence). With 4 bases removed from V and 3 bases from J, the gap between germline ends came to 12 bases. CDR3 length: 15 residues. CDR3 DNA: TGTGCCAGCAGCCTTCGACAGGCCTCTAATGAAAAACTGTTTTTT. Translated, it gives CASSLRQASNEKLFF.

The chain is built from TRBV5-5 and TRBJ2-2; D ambiguous. Germline V gene data show CDR1 as SGHKS and CDR2 as YYEKEE (reference sequence). Trimming removed 0 bases at V and 3 bases at J, with 18 bases between. The CDR3 spans 18 residues. CDR3 sequence reads: CASSLGGSPPVDTGELFF. CDR3 sequence (DNA): TGTGCCAGCAGCTTGGGTGGCAGTCCTCCAGTGGACACCGGGGAGCTGTTTTTT.

This sequence joins TRBV27 and TRBJ2-1, with 12 bases matching TRBD2. Trimming removed 7 bases from V and 0 bases from J; junction bases left unmatched: 10. Germline V gene sequence: CDR1 MNHEY, CDR2 SMNVEV (reference sequence). CDR3 length equals 18 residues. This chain's CDR3 is CASIKRASGGASYNEQFF. The CDR3 DNA sequence: TGTGCCAGCATCAAAAGGGCTAGCGGGGGGGCCTCCTACAATGAGCAGTTCTTC.